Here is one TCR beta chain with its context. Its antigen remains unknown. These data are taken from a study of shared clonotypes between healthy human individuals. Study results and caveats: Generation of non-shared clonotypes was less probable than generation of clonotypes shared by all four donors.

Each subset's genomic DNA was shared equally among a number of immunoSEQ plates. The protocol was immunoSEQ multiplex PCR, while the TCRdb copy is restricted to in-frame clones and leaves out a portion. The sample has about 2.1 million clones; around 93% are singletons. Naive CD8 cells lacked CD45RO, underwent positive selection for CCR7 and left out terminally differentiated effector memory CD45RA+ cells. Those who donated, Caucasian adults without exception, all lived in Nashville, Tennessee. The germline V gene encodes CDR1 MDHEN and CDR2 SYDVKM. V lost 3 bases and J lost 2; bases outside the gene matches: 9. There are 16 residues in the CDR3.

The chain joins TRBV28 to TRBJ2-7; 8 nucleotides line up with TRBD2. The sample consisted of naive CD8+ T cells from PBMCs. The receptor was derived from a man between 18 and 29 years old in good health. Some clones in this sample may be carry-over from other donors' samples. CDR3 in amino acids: CASSFLGTSRPYEQYF. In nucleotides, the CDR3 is TGTGCCAGCAGTTTCCTCGGGACTAGTCGCCCCTACGAGCAGTACTTC. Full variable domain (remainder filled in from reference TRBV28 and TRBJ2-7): DVKVTQSSRYLVKRTGEKVFLECVQDMDHENMFWYRQDPGLGLRLIYFSYDVKMKEKGDIPEGYSVSREKKERFSLILESASTNQTSMYLCASSFLGTSRPYEQYFGPGTRLTVT.